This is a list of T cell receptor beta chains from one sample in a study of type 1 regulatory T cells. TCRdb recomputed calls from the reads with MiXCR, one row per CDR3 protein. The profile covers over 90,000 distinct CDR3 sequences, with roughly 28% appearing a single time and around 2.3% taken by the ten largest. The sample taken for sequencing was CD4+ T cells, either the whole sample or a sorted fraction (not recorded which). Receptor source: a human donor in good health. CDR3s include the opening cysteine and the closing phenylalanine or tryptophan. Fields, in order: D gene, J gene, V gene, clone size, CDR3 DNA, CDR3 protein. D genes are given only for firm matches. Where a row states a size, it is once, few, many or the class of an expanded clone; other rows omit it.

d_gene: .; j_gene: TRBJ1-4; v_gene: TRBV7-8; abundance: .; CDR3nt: TGTGCCAGCAGCTTAGGTTCCACGGGGGGAAATGAAAAACTGTTTTTT; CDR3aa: CASSLGSTGGNEKLFF
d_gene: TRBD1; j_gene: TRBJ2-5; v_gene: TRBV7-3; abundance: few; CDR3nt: TGTGCCAGCAGCTTAAATGCAGGGGGAGAGACCCAGTACTTC; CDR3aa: CASSLNAGGETQYF
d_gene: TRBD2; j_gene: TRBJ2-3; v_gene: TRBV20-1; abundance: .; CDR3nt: TGCAGTGCTAGCCCACCTAGCGGGAGCACAGATACGCAGTATTTT; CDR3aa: CSASPPSGSTDTQYF
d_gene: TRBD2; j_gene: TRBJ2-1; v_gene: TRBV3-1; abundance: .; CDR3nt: TGTGCCAGCAGCCGTCGGACTAGGGCGGACGCGGAGCAGTTCTTC; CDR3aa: CASSRRTRADAEQFF
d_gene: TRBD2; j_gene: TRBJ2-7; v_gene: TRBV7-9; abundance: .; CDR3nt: TGTGCCAGCAGCGCCGTCGGGGGGTACTACGAGCAGTACTTC; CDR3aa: CASSAVGGYYEQYF
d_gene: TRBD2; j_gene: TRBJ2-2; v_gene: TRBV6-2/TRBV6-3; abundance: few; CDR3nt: TGTGCCAGCAGTTATTCGCTAGCGGGAGTCTACACCGGGGAGCTGTTTTTT; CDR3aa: CASSYSLAGVYTGELFF
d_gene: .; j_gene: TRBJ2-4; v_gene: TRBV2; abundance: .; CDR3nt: TGTGCCAGTATGCGGGATCCCAAAAACATTCAGTACTTC; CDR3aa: CASMRDPKNIQYF
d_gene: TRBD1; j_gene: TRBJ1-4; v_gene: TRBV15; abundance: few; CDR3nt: TGTGCCACCAGACAGGGGCAAGCTAATGAAAAACTGTTTTTT; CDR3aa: CATRQGQANEKLFF
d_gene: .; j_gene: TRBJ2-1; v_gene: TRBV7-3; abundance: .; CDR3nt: TGTGCCAGTTCGATCTTCAGGGGCAATGAGCAGTTCTTC; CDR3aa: CASSIFRGNEQFF
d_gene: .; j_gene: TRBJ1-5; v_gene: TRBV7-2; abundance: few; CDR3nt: TGTGCCAGCAGCATCACAGGGAGCAATCAGCCCCAGCATTTT; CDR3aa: CASSITGSNQPQHF
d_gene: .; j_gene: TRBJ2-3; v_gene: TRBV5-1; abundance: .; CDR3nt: TGCGCCAGCAGCTTGAGGGGACTGAGCACAGATACGCAGTATTTT; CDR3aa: CASSLRGLSTDTQYF
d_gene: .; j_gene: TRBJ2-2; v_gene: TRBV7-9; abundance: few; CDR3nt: TGTGCCAGCAGAACCTCACAGGGATGGACCGGGGAGCTGTTTTTT; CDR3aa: CASRTSQGWTGELFF
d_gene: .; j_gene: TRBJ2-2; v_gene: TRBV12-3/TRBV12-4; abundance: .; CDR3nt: TGTGCCAGCGGGGCGGGAAGGGCGAACACCGGGGAGCTGTTTTTT; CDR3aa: CASGAGRANTGELFF
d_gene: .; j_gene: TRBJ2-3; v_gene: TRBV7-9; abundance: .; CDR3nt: TGTGCCAGCAGCTTATTCACGGGCAGCACAGATACGCAGTATTTT; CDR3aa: CASSLFTGSTDTQYF
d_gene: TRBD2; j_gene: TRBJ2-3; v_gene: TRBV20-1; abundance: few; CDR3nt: TGCAGTGCTATAGCGGGAGTGGGGACAGATACGCAGTATTTT; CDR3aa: CSAIAGVGTDTQYF
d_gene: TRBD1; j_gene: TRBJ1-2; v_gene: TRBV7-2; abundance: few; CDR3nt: TGTGCCAGCAGCTCGCCGGGACAGGGGAGAAGCTATGGCTACACCTTC; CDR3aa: CASSSPGQGRSYGYTF
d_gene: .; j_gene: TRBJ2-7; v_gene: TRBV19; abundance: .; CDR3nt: TGTGCCAGTAGCACCACACCGGGACCACTGACGGGCGAGCAGTACTTC; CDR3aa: CASSTTPGPLTGEQYF
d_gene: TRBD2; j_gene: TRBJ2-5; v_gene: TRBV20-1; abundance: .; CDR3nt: TGCAGTGCTAGTTTCACTAGCGGTATCGTTGAGACCCAGTACTTC; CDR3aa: CSASFTSGIVETQYF
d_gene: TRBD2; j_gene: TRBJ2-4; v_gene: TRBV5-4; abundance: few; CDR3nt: TGTGCCAGCAGTCGGCCGGGACTAGATACCCTCAACATTCAGTACTTC; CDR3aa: CASSRPGLDTLNIQYF
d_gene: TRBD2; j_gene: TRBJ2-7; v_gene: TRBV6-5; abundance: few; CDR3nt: TGTGCCAGCAGTTACATCGGGACTAATGGGAATGAGCAGTACTTC; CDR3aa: CASSYIGTNGNEQYF
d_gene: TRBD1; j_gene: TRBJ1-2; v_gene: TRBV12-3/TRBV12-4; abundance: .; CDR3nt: TGTGCCAGCAGTGCCGGACAGGGCTTAAGTGGCTACACCTTC; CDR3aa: CASSAGQGLSGYTF
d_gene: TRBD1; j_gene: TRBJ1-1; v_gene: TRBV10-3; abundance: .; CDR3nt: TGTGCCATCGGACAGGGGAACACTGAAGCTTTCTTT; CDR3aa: CAIGQGNTEAFF
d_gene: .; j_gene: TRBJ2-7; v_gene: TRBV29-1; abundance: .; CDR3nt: TGCAGCGTTCAAGACAGCAGCTCCTACGAGCAGTACTTC; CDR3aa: CSVQDSSSYEQYF
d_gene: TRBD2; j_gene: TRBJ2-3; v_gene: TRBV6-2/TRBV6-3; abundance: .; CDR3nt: TGTGCCACCCTTAGCGGGAGGGCCTCAGATACGCAGTATTTT; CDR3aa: CATLSGRASDTQYF
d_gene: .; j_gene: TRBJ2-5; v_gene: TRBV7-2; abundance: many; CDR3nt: TGTGCCAGCAGCTTCCTCATGAAAGAGACCCAGTACTTC; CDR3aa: CASSFLMKETQYF
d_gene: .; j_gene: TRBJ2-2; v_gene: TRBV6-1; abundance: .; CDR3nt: TGTGCCAGCAGTGAGCTCGAAATCCCCGGCGGGGAGCTGTTTTTT; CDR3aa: CASSELEIPGGELFF
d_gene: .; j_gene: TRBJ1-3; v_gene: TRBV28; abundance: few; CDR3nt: TGTGCCAGCAGACCAGCCGACCGGAGCTCTGGAAACACCATATATTTT; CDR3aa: CASRPADRSSGNTIYF
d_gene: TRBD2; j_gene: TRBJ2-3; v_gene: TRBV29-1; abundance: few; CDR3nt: TGCAGCGTTGAACCCCTAGCGGCCCGGCGCACAGATACGCAGTATTTT; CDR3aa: CSVEPLAARRTDTQYF
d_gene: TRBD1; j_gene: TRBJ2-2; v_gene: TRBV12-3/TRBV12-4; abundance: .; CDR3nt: TGTGCCAGCAGCCCGACAGGGGGTGTCACCGGGGAGCTGTTTTTT; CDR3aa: CASSPTGGVTGELFF
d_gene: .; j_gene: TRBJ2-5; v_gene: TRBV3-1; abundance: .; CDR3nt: TGTGCCAGCAGCCAAGGGACGGCGGAGGTCGAGACCCAGTACTTC; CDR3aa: CASSQGTAEVETQYF
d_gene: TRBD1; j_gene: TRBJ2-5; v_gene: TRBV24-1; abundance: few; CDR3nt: TGTGCCACCAGTGATGCCAGGGGGCGGGAGACCCAGTACTTC; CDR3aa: CATSDARGRETQYF
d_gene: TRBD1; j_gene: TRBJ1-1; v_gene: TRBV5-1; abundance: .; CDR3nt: TGCGCCAGCAGCTTTCGGGACAGTATGAACACTGAAGCTTTCTTT; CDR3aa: CASSFRDSMNTEAFF
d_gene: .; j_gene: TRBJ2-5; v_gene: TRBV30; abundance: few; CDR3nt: TGTGCCTGGAGCAAGGAGACCCAGTACTTC; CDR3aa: CAWSKETQYF
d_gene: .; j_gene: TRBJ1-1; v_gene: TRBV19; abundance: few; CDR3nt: TGTGCCAGTAGTCTTATACAGGGTCGGAACACTGAAGCTTTCTTT; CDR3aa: CASSLIQGRNTEAFF
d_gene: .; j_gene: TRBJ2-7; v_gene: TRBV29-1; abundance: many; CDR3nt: TGCAGCGTTGAAGCTGGTCTGACAGACGAGCAGTACTTC; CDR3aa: CSVEAGLTDEQYF
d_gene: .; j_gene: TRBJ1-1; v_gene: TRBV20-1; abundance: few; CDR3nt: TGCAGTGCTACTCCCGGACAAGGTGAAGCTTTCTTT; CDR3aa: CSATPGQGEAFF
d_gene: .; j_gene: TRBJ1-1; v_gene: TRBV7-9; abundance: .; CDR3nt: TGTGCCAGCAGCTTAGCGAGGCTGGGCTTACCCACTGAAGCTTTCTTT; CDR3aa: CASSLARLGLPTEAFF
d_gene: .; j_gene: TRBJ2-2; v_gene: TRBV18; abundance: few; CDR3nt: TGTGCCAGCTCACCAGTAGGCGGGGACAACACCGGGGAGCTGTTTTTT; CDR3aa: CASSPVGGDNTGELFF
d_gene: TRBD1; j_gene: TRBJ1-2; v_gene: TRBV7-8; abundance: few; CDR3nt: TGTGCCAGCAGCGGCCGGACAGGCCCACGTAACTATGGCTACACCTTC; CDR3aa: CASSGRTGPRNYGYTF
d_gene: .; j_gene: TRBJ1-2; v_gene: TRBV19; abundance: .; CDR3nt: TGTGCCAGTATCCCTTCCGGGACCTACTATGGCTACACCTTC; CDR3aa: CASIPSGTYYGYTF
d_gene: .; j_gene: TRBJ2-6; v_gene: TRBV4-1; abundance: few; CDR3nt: TGCGCCAGCAGCCAATACCAGGGGAAGACTGGGGCCAACGTCCTGACTTTC; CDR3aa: CASSQYQGKTGANVLTF
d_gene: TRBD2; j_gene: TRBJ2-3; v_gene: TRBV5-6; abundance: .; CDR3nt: TGTGCCAGCAGCTTGGCCCTAGCGGGAGGTGTAGCAGATACGCAGTATTTT; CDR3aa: CASSLALAGGVADTQYF
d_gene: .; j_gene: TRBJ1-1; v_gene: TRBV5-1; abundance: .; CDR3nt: TGCGCCAGCAGCTTGGAACAGGCCGACACTGAAGCTTTCTTT; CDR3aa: CASSLEQADTEAFF
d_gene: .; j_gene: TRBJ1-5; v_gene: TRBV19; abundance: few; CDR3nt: TGTGCCAGCCTAGAGGGCCTTCATCAGCCCCAGCATTTT; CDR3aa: CASLEGLHQPQHF
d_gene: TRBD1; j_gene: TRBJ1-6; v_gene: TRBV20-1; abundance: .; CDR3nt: TGCAGTGCTAGACTGGCGACAGGGGGTAATTCACCCCTCCACTTT; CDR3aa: CSARLATGGNSPLHF
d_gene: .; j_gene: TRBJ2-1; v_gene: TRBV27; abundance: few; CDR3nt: TGTGCCAGCAGTTTCGAAAAACCCTTGGATGAGCAGTTCTTC; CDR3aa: CASSFEKPLDEQFF
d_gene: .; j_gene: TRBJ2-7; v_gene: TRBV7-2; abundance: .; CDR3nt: TGTGCCAGCAGCTTAGGGTCCAAGGGGCCCTACGAGCAGTACTTC; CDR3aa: CASSLGSKGPYEQYF
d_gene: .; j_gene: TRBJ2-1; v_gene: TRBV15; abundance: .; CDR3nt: TGTGCCACCAGCAGTCGGGGAGATGAGCAGTTCTTC; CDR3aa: CATSSRGDEQFF
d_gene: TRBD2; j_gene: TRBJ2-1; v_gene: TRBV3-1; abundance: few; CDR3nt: TGTGCCAGCAGCCCAAGCGGGAGTAGGGATGAGCAGTTCTTC; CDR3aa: CASSPSGSRDEQFF
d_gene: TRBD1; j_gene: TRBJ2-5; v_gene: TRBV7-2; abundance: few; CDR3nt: TGTGCCAGCAGCAGGGACAGGTACCAAGAGACCCAGTACTTC; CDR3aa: CASSRDRYQETQYF
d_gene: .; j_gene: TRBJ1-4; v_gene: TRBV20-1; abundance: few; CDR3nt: TGCAGTGCTAGAGATTCAAGTTCGGGGGATGAAAAACTGTTTTTT; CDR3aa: CSARDSSSGDEKLFF
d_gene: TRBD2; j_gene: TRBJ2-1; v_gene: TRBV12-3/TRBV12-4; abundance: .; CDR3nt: TGTGCCAGCAGCCGGTGGAGCGGGAGTGCCAACAATGAGCAGTTCTTC; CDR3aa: CASSRWSGSANNEQFF
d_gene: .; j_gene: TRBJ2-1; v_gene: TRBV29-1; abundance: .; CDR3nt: TGCAGCGTTGACTCCTCCGGAGGGACGGGGCAGTTCTTC; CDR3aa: CSVDSSGGTGQFF